The 6 T cell receptor beta chains below come from one sample, sequenced in a study of T cells in Graves' hyperthyroidism and ophthalmopathy. Amplification yielded TCR beta CDR3 regions, with RNA transcripts as the source. First-round RT-PCR of the TCR CDR3 relied on the HTBI primer set. One entry per CDR3 protein results from TCRdb running MiXCR on the multiplex PCR reads. The repertoire consists of approximately 640,000 distinct CDR3 sequences, with 40% to 55% occurring once and the leading ten covering approximately 7.2%. What was sequenced was peripheral blood or thyroid tissue (not recorded which). The receptors originated from an adult man with Graves' disease, either hyperthyroidism or ophthalmopathy (not recorded which).

The V gene is TRBV2, the J gene TRBJ2-6, with D perhaps TRBD1 (5 bases). V lost 2 bases and J lost 0, with 8 bases in between. CDR1 SNHLY and CDR2 FYNNEI come from the germline V gene. The CDR3 spans 16 residues. The CDR3 sequence: CASSERGSSGANVLTF. The CDR3 nucleotides read TGTGCCAGCAGTGAAAGGGGAAGCTCTGGGGCCAACGTCCTGACTTTC.

The chain carries TRBV10-3 and TRBJ2-5; no reliable D call. From germline, CDR1 is ENHRY and CDR2 SYGVKD. V was cut by 6 bases and J by 7 bases, with 12 bases left in between. The length of the CDR3 is 12 residues. The CDR3 DNA is TGTGCCATCAGCAACGAAGGCGGGACCCAGTACTTC. This codes for CAISNEGGTQYF.

The rearrangement joins TRBV7-9 to TRBJ2-7; possibly TRBD1 or TRBD2 for D (5 bases each). Germline CDR1 is SEHNR and CDR2 is FQNEAQ (reference sequence). V lost 3 bases and J lost 3, with 15 bases in between. This CDR3 has 15 residues. In DNA, the CDR3 is TGTGCCAGCAGCTTGGACGGTGGGGACGGCTACGAGCAGTACTTC. This codes for CASSLDGGDGYEQYF.

This clonotype was observed at least ten times. The chain couples TRBV15 to TRBJ1-5; D gene unclear. The V and J ends lost 8 bases and 0 bases respectively, with 8 bases between them. Per germline, CDR1 LNHNV and CDR2 YYDKDF (reference sequence). This CDR3 comprises 13 residues. The CDR3 coding sequence is TGTGCCACCGGCTTTCATAGCAATCAGCCCCAGCATTTT. This sequence encodes CATGFHSNQPQHF.

This clonotype appeared a few times. V gene TRBV5-1 combines with J gene TRBJ1-1, with 9 bases matching TRBD1. The CDR3 consists of 14 residues. The germline gives CDR1 SGHRS, CDR2 YFSETQ. With V trimmed by 4 bases and J by 4 bases, 5 bases remained unmatched. In nucleotides, the CDR3 is TGCGCCAGCAGCAGGGACAGGGACGTCACTGAAGCTTTCTTT. This encodes CASSRDRDVTEAFF.

The chain has TRBV9 and TRBJ1-2, with 9 bases that match TRBD1. CDR3 length: 14 residues. Trimming removed 8 bases from V and 6 bases from J; junction bases left unmatched: 11. Per germline, CDR1 SGDLS and CDR2 YYNGEE. The CDR3, as DNA: TGTGCCAGTGCGCCGGGACAGGGAAACAATGGCTACACCTTC. It specifies CASAPGQGNNGYTF. The full variable domain, its missing parts supplied by reference TRBV9 and TRBJ1-2, is DSGVTQTPKHLITATGQRVTLRCSPRSGDLSVYWYQQSLDQGLQFLIQYYNGEERAKGNILERFSAQQFPDLHSELNLSSLELGDSALYFCASAPGQGNNGYTFGSGTRLTVV.